This record looks at one T cell receptor beta chain sequence and its context. Its antigen is still unknown. The data derive from a study of CD4 T cells in relation to SARS-CoV-2 and coronaviruses. About the study: After less than 11 days of antigen culture, PBMC TCR beta CDR3s were sequenced.

Before the COVID-19 pandemic, during about 2011-2019, CD4+ T cells were taken from unexposed donors. CD4+ T cells were isolated from the cells after roughly 11 days of culture. Cells permitting, SARS-CoV-2 S/N and four cold-coronavirus spikes were tested on unexposed-donor CD4+ T cells. General study findings and limits: No donor gave both pre-pandemic and post-infection samples.

V shed 3 bases and J shed 1 base, with 12 bases lying between them. The CDR3 length is 15 residues. CDR1 KGHSH and CDR2 LQKENI come from the germline V gene. Profiling relied on immunoSEQ multiplex PCR, and the TCRdb table lists in-frame clones only, not all of them. The repertoire holds more than 20,000 clones, around 73% seen once, with around a sixth in the top ten. The clonotype comes from a human donor in good health. The genes are TRBV18 and TRBJ1-1, with TRBD1 as a possible D gene (6 bases). Sequenced material: CD4+ T cells from PBMCs, cultured in vitro. This CDR3 reads CASSPNQGSNTEAFF. DNA for the CDR3: TGTGCCAGCTCACCTAACCAGGGGTCGAACACTGAAGCTTTCTTT.